Following are 26 T cell receptor beta chains from one sample sequenced in a study of blood T cells in healthy people across ages. PCR was performed a second time for about 7 to 12 cycles using a sample-barcoded 5' primer and a J-beta primer mix. Each CDR3 protein is one row after TCRdb ran MiXCR on the 5' RACE reads. The sample consists of under 2 million distinct CDR3 sequences, roughly 32% of them appearing once. The sequencing input was blood. These receptors were obtained from a woman in her 30s in good health.

This chain uses TRBV20-1 with TRBJ2-1; D gene uncertain. Gene TRBJ2-7 matches the end of the DNA better, so the J call may be wrong. Germline CDR1 is DFQATT and CDR2 is SNEGSKA (reference sequence). The CDR3 extends over 16 amino acids. The CDR3 region is CSATSRLGISYNEQYF. The CDR3 nucleotides read TGCAGTGCTACCAGTAGGTTGGGTATTTCCTACAATGAGCAGTACTTC.

V and J are TRBV7-3 and TRBJ2-3; D may correspond to TRBD1 or TRBD2 (5 bases each). The ends were cut back, 5 bases at V and 5 bases at J, with 14 bases in the middle. The CDR3 totals 14 residues. Germline CDR1 and CDR2: SGHTA and FQGTGA. This CDR3 reads CASSPEGPQDTQYF. DNA for the CDR3: TGTGCCAGCAGCCCCGAGGGACCCCAAGATACGCAGTATTTT.

This clonotype has only a few counts. This chain joins TRBV6-5 and TRBJ2-2; maybe TRBD1 (5 bases). CDR3 size: 17 residues. V lost 4 bases and J 3 bases, leaving 18 bases between the germline ends. Per the germline V gene, CDR1 is MNHEY and CDR2 is SVGAGI. The CDR3 sequence is CASSFLQPTADTGELFF. The CDR3 DNA sequence: TGTGCCAGCAGTTTCCTTCAGCCGACAGCTGACACCGGGGAGCTGTTTTTT.

V usage is TRBV24-1 and J usage is TRBJ1-2; 7 nucleotides match TRBD1. The CDR3 is made up of 14 amino acids. The V segment lost 2 bases and the J segment 2 bases; nucleotides outside the gene matches: 1. From germline, CDR1 is KGHDR and CDR2 SFDVKD. DNA for the CDR3: TGTGCCACCAGTGATTGGGACAGAAACTATGGCTACACCTTC. As protein: CATSDWDRNYGYTF.

The CDR3 nucleotides are TGTGCCAGCAGATCTAATACCTTAGCCTACAATGAGCAGTTCTTC. Amino acids: CASRSNTLAYNEQFF. V gene TRBV25-1 combines with J gene TRBJ2-1; D is undetermined. This CDR3 spans 15 amino acids. Per germline, CDR1 MGHDK and CDR2 SYGVNS. The V end was cut by 6 bases, the J end by 2 bases, with 14 bases between.

This clonotype was seen at least ten times. The DNA of the CDR3 is TGCGCCAGCAGCCAAGAGTCAGGGGGAGAATTATACGAGCAGTACTTC. It translates to CASSQESGGELYEQYF. The gene calls are TRBV4-1 and TRBJ2-7; 7 bases are a match to TRBD1. V trimming: 0 bases; J trimming: 4 bases; junction bases outside the gene matches: 9. The V gene's germline CDR1 is MGHRA and CDR2 YSYEKL. The CDR3 runs to 16 residues.

The chain recombines TRBV5-1 with TRBJ2-1; no reliable D call. V lost 0 bases to trimming and J lost 8 bases, with 15 bases between them. Germline CDR1 SGHRS, CDR2 YFSETQ. The CDR3 contains 15 residues. The DNA for the CDR3 is TGCGCCAGCAGCTTGGATGGTTATATTAGGGATGAGCAGTTCTTC. This gives the protein CASSLDGYIRDEQFF.

This chain's CDR3 is CASSHYPGQEREGTVPDTQYF. The CDR3 nucleotides read TGTGCCAGCAGCCATTATCCGGGACAGGAGCGTGAGGGCACGGTACCAGATACGCAGTATTTT. The chain joins TRBV4-2 to TRBJ2-3, with 8 bases lining up with TRBD1. V trimming: 3 bases; J trimming: 4 bases; junction bases outside the gene matches: 24. Germline V gene lookup returns CDR1 LGHNA and CDR2 YNFKEQ. The CDR3 consists of 21 residues.

The table lists this clonotype with a few counts. The chain couples TRBV4-2 to TRBJ1-1; no firm D call. V dropped 1 base and J dropped 6 bases, with 12 bases sitting between them. The length of the CDR3 is 14 residues. Germline-derived CDR1 and CDR2 are LGHNA and YNFKEQ. The CDR3 reads CASSQVGSGAEAFF. In DNA form, the CDR3 reads TGTGCCAGCAGCCAAGTAGGATCAGGTGCTGAAGCTTTCTTT.

In its sample, this clonotype was seen a few times. The chain combines TRBV25-1 with TRBJ2-3, with TRBD1 identical over 7 bases. The CDR3 contains 14 residues. Trimming cost V 7 bases and J 0 bases; bases outside gene matches: 4. Germline V gene lookup returns CDR1 MGHDK and CDR2 SYGVNS. CDR3 in DNA: TGTGCCAGCAAGGGACAGATTAGCACAGATACGCAGTATTTT. This sequence encodes CASKGQISTDTQYF. Using reference TRBV25-1 and TRBJ2-3 for the parts outside the CDR3, the full variable domain is EADIYQTPRYLVIGTGKKITLECSQTMGHDKMYWYQQDPGMELHLIHYSYGVNSTEKGDLSSESTVSRIRTEHFPLTLESARPSHTSQYLCASKGQISTDTQYFGPGTRLTVL.

This clonotype has a handful of counts. The chain is built from TRBV15 and TRBJ2-3, with TRBD2 matching 12 bases. The CDR3 runs to 16 residues. Per germline, CDR1 LNHNV and CDR2 YYDKDF (reference sequence). Trimming removed 5 bases from V and 1 base from J; junction bases left unmatched: 4. The CDR3 sequence: CATSGRLAGGTDTQYF. The CDR3 DNA follows: TGTGCCACCAGCGGTAGACTAGCGGGGGGCACAGATACGCAGTATTTT.

The chain is built from TRBV12-3 or TRBV12-4 and TRBJ2-2; 8 nucleotides align to TRBD1. V dropped 5 bases and J dropped 4; count of bases not matched to a gene: 6. The CDR3 contains 15 residues. CDR3 DNA: TGTGCCAGCAGTCCGGACAGGGTACCCACCGGGGAGCTGTTTTTT. The encoded protein is CASSPDRVPTGELFF.

The chain has TRBV28 and TRBJ1-2; D not certain. Trimming took off 0 bases at V and 8 bases at J, with 10 bases between the two ends. Germline values: CDR1 MDHEN, CDR2 SYDVKM. The CDR3 runs to 13 residues. CDR3 DNA: TGTGCCAGCAGTTTATGGTTCACGGACGGCTACACCTTC. Translated: CASSLWFTDGYTF.

The chain couples TRBV6-2 or TRBV6-3 to TRBJ2-1; D assignment may be TRBD1 or TRBD2 (5 bases each). Trimming took 5 bases from V and 4 from J, leaving 15 bases between them. Germline V lookup: CDR1 MNHEY, CDR2 SVGEGT. This CDR3 has 15 amino acids. CDR3 region: CASSPPGTAYNEQFF. CDR3 DNA: TGTGCCAGCAGTCCTCCCGGGACGGCTTACAATGAGCAGTTCTTC.

J is TRBJ2-6 and V is TRBV5-8; TRBD1 matches 11 bases. Trimming cost V 2 bases and J 4 bases; bases outside gene matches: 8. Germline CDR1 is SGHTS and CDR2 is YDEGEE. This CDR3 is built from 18 residues. The CDR3 region is CASSFIGQGAYGANVLTF. CDR3 in DNA: TGTGCCAGCAGCTTTATAGGACAGGGGGCTTACGGGGCCAACGTCCTGACTTTC.

This clonotype was recorded a few times. The gene calls are TRBV29-1 and TRBJ2-5; D might be TRBD2 (8 bases). The CDR3 consists of 17 residues. Germline-derived CDR1 and CDR2 are SQVTM and ANQGSEA. V lost 0 bases to trimming and J lost 1 base, with 18 bases between them. The CDR3 spells CSVEDGRGQPLQETQYF. In DNA, the CDR3 is TGCAGCGTTGAAGACGGGAGGGGACAGCCACTCCAAGAGACCCAGTACTTC.

J is TRBJ1-6 and V is TRBV2; 8 nucleotides line up with TRBD1. V shed 4 bases and J 10 bases; nucleotides not matched to a gene: 6. CDR1 SNHLY and CDR2 FYNNEI come from the germline V gene. The CDR3 has 14 amino acids. In DNA, the CDR3 is TGTGCCAGCAGTGCCCCAGGGGGCGGATCACCCCTCCACTTT. This encodes CASSAPGGGSPLHF. Complete variable domain (other parts from reference TRBV2 and TRBJ1-6): EPEVTQTPSHQVTQMGQEVILRCVPISNHLYFYWYRQILGQKVEFLVSFYNNEISEKSEIFDDQFSVERPDGSNFTLKIRSTKLEDSAMYFCASSAPGGGSPLHFGNGTRLTVT.

The chain recombines TRBV5-6 with TRBJ2-1; D is perhaps TRBD1 or TRBD2 (5 bases each). CDR3 length equals 15 residues. V lost 5 bases and J 9 bases, leaving 21 bases between the germline ends. The V gene's germline CDR1 is SGHDT and CDR2 YYEEEE. The CDR3 coding sequence is TGTGCCAGCAGTAATCCGGGACCAACGCAGCGTGAGCAGTTCTTC. Encoded protein: CASSNPGPTQREQFF.

The chain couples TRBV3-1 to TRBJ2-3, with TRBD2 matching over 9 bases. CDR1 LGHDT and CDR2 YNNKEL come from the germline V gene (reference sequence). J gave up 4 bases and V 0 bases, and 14 bases lay outside the gene matches. The CDR3 is 19 residues long. The CDR3 DNA follows: TGTGCCAGCAGCCAAGATCGCGGAATCGGGACTAGCAAGCCAGATACGCAGTATTTT. Translation: CASSQDRGIGTSKPDTQYF.

This clonotype came up once. CDR3 nucleotide sequence: TGTGCCACCAGTGAGGCTTGGGACAGCACAGATACGCAGTATTTT. Translated, it gives CATSEAWDSTDTQYF. This chain joins TRBV24-1 and TRBJ2-3; tentatively, D is TRBD1 or TRBD2 (5 bases each). The V and J ends lost 4 bases and 0 bases respectively, with 10 bases between them. CDR1 KGHDR and CDR2 SFDVKD come from the germline V gene. The CDR3 is 15 amino acids.

This clonotype has just a few counts. The V call is TRBV4-1, the J call TRBJ2-5, with TRBD2 identical over 7 bases. Germline V gene data show CDR1 as MGHRA and CDR2 as YSYEKL. There are 16 residues in the CDR3. After removal of 1 base from V and 5 bases from J, the junction contained 10 bases not matched to a gene. The CDR3, as DNA: TGCGCCAGCAGCCAAGCCGGGGGGAGGGCCGGTGAGACCCAGTACTTC. This gives the protein CASSQAGGRAGETQYF.

The rearrangement joins TRBV4-1 to TRBJ2-1; D is uncertain. CDR3 length equals 15 residues. The V end was cut by 3 bases, the J end by 12 bases, with 21 bases between. Germline V gives CDR1 MGHRA, CDR2 YSYEKL. The CDR3 region is CASSHALLDPVTQFF. Written as DNA, the CDR3 is TGCGCCAGCAGCCACGCCCTTTTAGACCCCGTGACGCAGTTCTTC.

V and J are TRBV15 and TRBJ2-1; TRBD2 matches 14 bases. The CDR3 runs 20 residues. J was trimmed by 1 base and V by 2 bases; bases with no gene match: 10. CDR1 and CDR2 from the germline V gene are LNHNV and YYDKDF (reference sequence). DNA for the CDR3: TGTGCCACCAGCAGAACCCCCGGGACTAGCGGGAGCTGGTCCTACAATGAGCAGTTCTTC. It translates to CATSRTPGTSGSWSYNEQFF.

The chain links TRBV7-9 to TRBJ2-1; D may be TRBD2 (6 bases). Trimming left V 8 bases short and J 1 base short, with 15 bases between. CDR3 size: 15 residues. Germline assignment: CDR1 SEHNR and CDR2 FQNEAQ (reference sequence). The DNA of the CDR3 is TGTGCCAGCGCGATAAGCGGGTCGTCCTACAATGAGCAGTTCTTC. This encodes CASAISGSSYNEQFF.

This chain links TRBV20-1 with TRBJ2-1; TRBD2 matches 14 bases. After removal of 3 bases from V and 9 bases from J, the junction contained 4 bases not matched to a gene. Per the germline V gene, CDR1 is DFQATT and CDR2 is SNEGSKA (reference sequence). The CDR3 totals 14 residues. The CDR3 loop is CSASMGLAGVEQFF. The CDR3, as DNA: TGCAGTGCTAGTATGGGACTAGCGGGAGTTGAGCAGTTCTTC.

This clonotype was detected a few times. The chain carries TRBV4-1 and TRBJ2-4; D possibly matches TRBD1 or TRBD2 (5 bases each). Germline V gives CDR1 MGHRA, CDR2 YSYEKL. Trimming removed 7 bases from V and 6 bases from J, with 10 bases in between. The CDR3 contains 12 residues. The DNA for the CDR3 is TGCGCCAGCATCGATGGGACAAACATTCAGTACTTC. It encodes CASIDGTNIQYF.